This T cell receptor beta chain was recovered during a study of CD8 T cells in Susac syndrome. Study-level points and caveats: The study's TCR sequencing and HLA analysis covered a relatively small number of individuals, and the study acknowledged this.

The CDR3 is 14 amino acids. V lost 5 bases and J lost 2; bases outside the gene matches: 5. CDR1 and CDR2 from the germline V gene are SEHNR and FQNEAQ (reference sequence). Turning to this clonotype: Antigen unknown.

Sequencing of TCR beta was performed on blood CD8+ and CD4+ T cells. When the RNA was reverse transcribed, random hexamers were used with an input of about 0.45 to 1 ug. Amplification of TCR beta CDR3 used immunoSEQ multiplex PCR across 54 Vbeta and 13 Jbeta. TCRdb re-called the immunoSEQ multiplex PCR reads with MiXCR, one entry per CDR3 protein. The sample carries about 120,000 distinct CDR3 sequences, roughly 90% recorded once. V gene TRBV7-9 combines with J gene TRBJ2-7; 8 bases are shared with TRBD1. Specimen: CD8+ T cells from PBMCs. The origin of this receptor is a human donor in good health. CDR3 residues: CASSHRTGTYEQYF. CDR3 nucleotides: TGTGCCAGCAGCCACCGGACAGGGACCTACGAGCAGTACTTC.